This TCR beta chain was found in a study of shared clonotypes between healthy human individuals. Clones were sequenced by immunoSEQ multiplex PCR, and TCRdb holds only the in-frame ones, with some missing. The sample yields some 1,400,000 clones, 95% to 97% seen once. Trimming cost V 7 bases and J 3 bases, with 19 bases left between them. The CDR3 runs to 14 residues. Germline V gene data show CDR1 as SQVTM and CDR2 as ANQGSEA. This receptor was taken from a young man in good health. Sequencing was carried out using naive CD4+ T cells sorted from blood. Subset here: CD45RA+ positively selected. This chain uses TRBV29-1 with TRBJ2-7, with a tentative D call TRBD2 (7 bases). As DNA, the CDR3 is TGCAGCGCCGCGGGGGCGGGAGCTCGCTACGAGCAGTACTTC. This gives the protein CSAAGAGARYEQYF.